The entry that follows covers one T cell receptor beta chain sequence. This CDR3 is 15 amino acids long. With 3 bases clipped from V and 5 bases from J, the junction kept 10 bases outside the gene matches. The germline V gene encodes CDR1 SGDLS and CDR2 YYNGEE. In the study's own analysis: Amplification from reference gene primers served as the basis for estimated nucleated cell counts. Repertoires were generated with immunoSEQ multiplex PCR, while TCRdb's copy carries only in-frame clones and drops some. V and J calls and clone size are those listed in that table; D and trimming were worked out from the DNA. The data contain 250,000 to 300,000 clones, about 86% of them singletons. This sample was included in a study of blood T cell repertoires in COVID-19. Study in general: Sites across the United States, Italy and Spain contributed samples from acute and convalescent COVID-19.

Sequencing was done on a sample of peripheral blood. The chain joins TRBV9 to TRBJ2-7; 8 positions agree with TRBD1. This clonotype was obtained from a woman in her 30s with COVID-19, enrolled during active disease. The CDR3 DNA reads TGTGCCAGCAGCGACGGCCGGACAGGGTTCGACGAGCAGTACTTC. Translated, it gives CASSDGRTGFDEQYF.